This TCR beta chain was profiled in a study of T-cell reconstitution after alpha-beta-depleted transplantation in children. The table lists this clonotype with many counts. Preparation of the TCRbeta library was carried out with unique molecular identifiers. A single record per CDR3 protein comes from TCRdb applying MiXCR to the PCR reads. The top ten clones hold under 35% of a sample with more than 400,000 distinct CDR3 sequences, approximately 42% of them seen once. This CDR3 has 14 amino acids. Germline CDR1 and CDR2: MNHNS and SASEGT. V gave up 6 bases and J gave up 5 bases; unmatched junction bases: 6.

The sequence came from a girl aged 2 to 9 with aplastic anemia, due to receive a stem cell transplant. The V gene is TRBV6-1, the J gene TRBJ2-5; 10 bases match TRBD2. The sample was PBMCs, taken before TCRalphabeta/CD19-depleted stem cell transplant. The CDR3 loop is CASRAGGGGETQYF. The CDR3 DNA is TGTGCCAGCAGAGCGGGAGGGGGTGGGGAGACCCAGTACTTC.